This paragraph reports one T cell receptor beta chain. The antigen is not known. This sample stems from a study of T cells expressing NK-cell markers. The study's findings and limits: In several donors, dominant NKG2C+ clonotypes were about 1.0-7.5% of CD8+ T cells. Several donors' CD3+CD56-NKG2C+ cells were dominated by the same clonotypes.

Germline values: CDR1 SNHLY, CDR2 FYNNEI. The CDR3 has 19 amino acids. TCRdb reprocessed the 5' RACE reads, keeping one entry per CDR3 protein, no DNA. Found here are 150,000 to 200,000 distinct CDR3 sequences; the top ten clones hold just over 20%. The TCR sequence derives from a man aged 18-70 years in good health. The sequencing input was blood T cells: a sorted CD56 or NKG2C T cell subset, CD4+ or CD8+ T cells, or bulk PBMC T cells (not recorded which). The rearrangement links TRBV2 to TRBJ2-3; the D call of TRBD1 rests on TCRdb alone, since no DNA is present to check it. CDR3 sequence: CASSTKPKAGAHSADTQYF.